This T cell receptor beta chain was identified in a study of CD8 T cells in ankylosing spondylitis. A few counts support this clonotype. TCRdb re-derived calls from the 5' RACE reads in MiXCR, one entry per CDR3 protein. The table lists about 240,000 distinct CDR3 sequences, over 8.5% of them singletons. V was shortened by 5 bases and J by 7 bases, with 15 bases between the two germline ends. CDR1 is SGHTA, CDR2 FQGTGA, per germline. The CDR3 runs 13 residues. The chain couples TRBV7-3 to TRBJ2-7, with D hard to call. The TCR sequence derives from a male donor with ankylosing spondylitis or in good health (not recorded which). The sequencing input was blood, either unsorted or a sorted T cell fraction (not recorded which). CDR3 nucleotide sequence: TGTGCCAGCAGCCCGGACGACTTGGAGGAGCAGTACTTC. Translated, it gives CASSPDDLEEQYF.